What follows are 6 T cell receptor beta chains derived from one specimen sequenced in a study of blood T cells in healthy people across ages. Using a J-beta primer mix together with a sample-barcoded 5' primer, a second PCR was run for about 6 to 11 cycles. TCRdb reprocessed the 5' RACE reads via MiXCR and lists one record per CDR3 protein. The data contain around 1.5 million distinct CDR3 sequences, roughly 45% of them seen just once; the ten biggest clones take up roughly 7.9%. The sequencing sample was made of blood. Receptors were obtained from a woman between 18 and 29 years old in good health.

This chain links TRBV4-1 with TRBJ2-5; 9 positions match TRBD1. Trimming removed 3 bases from V and 11 bases from J; junction bases left unmatched: 10. The CDR3 spans 14 residues. Germline CDR1 MGHRA, CDR2 YSYEKL. This CDR3 is CASSQGYTGGGQYF. The DNA for the CDR3 is TGCGCCAGCAGCCAGGGTTATACAGGGGGCGGGCAGTACTTC.

This clonotype was picked up a small number of times. The V gene is TRBV4-1, the J gene TRBJ2-7; 14 nucleotides align to TRBD2. CDR3 size: 17 residues. The V gene's germline CDR1 is MGHRA and CDR2 YSYEKL. The ends lost 6 bases at V and 1 base at J; junction bases unmatched: 8. The CDR3 DNA sequence: TGCGCCAGCAGTACGGGACTAGCGGGAGCAGCGTCCTACGAGCAGTACTTC. Its translation is CASSTGLAGAASYEQYF.

This clonotype turned up a few times. The chain joins TRBV5-1 to TRBJ1-2; D perhaps matches TRBD1 (5 bases). The CDR3 extends over 14 amino acids. The V end lost 0 bases, the J end lost 6 bases, and 12 bases lay between the germline ends. Germline CDR1 reads SGHRS; CDR2 reads YFSETQ. CDR3 region: CASSLGGNDHGYTF. CDR3 DNA: TGCGCCAGCAGCTTGGGGGGCAATGATCATGGCTACACCTTC.

The CDR3 protein is CASSRGEVNNEQYF. DNA of the CDR3: TGTGCCAGCAGTAGAGGGGAGGTGAACAATGAGCAGTACTTC. The chain recombines TRBV12-3 or TRBV12-4 with TRBJ2-5; possible D gene TRBD2, 6 bases. V lost 5 bases, J lost 11 bases, and 21 bases lay in between. The CDR3 runs 14 residues.

This clonotype has just a few counts. J is TRBJ2-5 and V is TRBV4-1; 7 bases match TRBD2. The CDR3 totals 14 residues. The V segment lost 4 bases and the J segment 1 base; nucleotides outside the gene matches: 3. The germline CDR1 and CDR2 sequences are MGHRA and YSYEKL. In DNA form, the CDR3 reads TGCGCCAGCAGCCGCCAGCGGGGCCAAGAGACCCAGTACTTC. Translation: CASSRQRGQETQYF.

This rearrangement joins TRBV5-1 to TRBJ1-1, with D unresolved. CDR1 is SGHRS, CDR2 YFSETQ, per germline. The CDR3 runs to 14 residues. Trimming took 3 bases from V and 0 from J, leaving 9 bases between them. The CDR3 nucleotides read TGCGCCAGCAGCTCTGACACCTTGAACACTGAAGCTTTCTTT. The encoded protein is CASSSDTLNTEAFF.